This section outlines one T cell receptor beta chain sequence together with its context. Antigen: not known. This CDR3 spans 14 amino acids. The germline gives CDR1 MNHEY, CDR2 SVGAGI. Trimming shortened V by 3 bases and J by 7 bases, and 13 bases separated the two germline ends. The primer mix had 60 Vbeta and 13 Jbeta primers. The table came from immunoSEQ multiplex PCR; TCRdb's copy has only in-frame clones and leaves some out. The sample lists some 130,000 clones; 80% were seen once. The data were taken from a study of cytomegalovirus exposure and HLA in healthy donors. General study findings and limits: Sequence variants that were highly shared formed a cluster that was likely a sequencing artifact.

It was healthy bone marrow donors who served as donors. The donors, nominally healthy at sampling, likely had unrecorded immune exposures. The sample consisted of PBMCs. The rearrangement links TRBV6-5 to TRBJ1-5, with D perhaps TRBD1 (6 bases). The TCR was taken from a woman aged 35 to 49 in good health and CMV-seronegative. The CDR3 sequence: CASSYPGVGQPQHF. CDR3 nucleotide sequence: TGTGCCAGCAGTTATCCAGGGGTTGGGCAGCCCCAGCATTTT.